This TCR beta chain was found in a study of CD8 T cells in ankylosing spondylitis. Findings and caveats of the study: According to the report, clones linked to the disease were significantly enriched in matched synovial fluid samples taken from ankylosing spondylitis patients. The authors found the disease-linked clones to be CD8+ and relatively rare in peripheral blood. Within ankylosing spondylitis blood, a TCR beta motif made up of eight or nine highly homologous variants appeared to be characteristic.

The V segment lost 6 bases and the J segment 8 bases; nucleotides outside the gene matches: 14. Germline lookup yields CDR1 SGHRS and CDR2 YFSETQ. The CDR3 sequence is 15 residues long. This clonotype came up many times. The antigen is not known. Each TCR beta library was made by quantitative 5'-RACE that incorporated molecular barcodes. TCRdb reanalysed the 5' RACE reads using MiXCR and keeps one entry per CDR3 protein. This table holds some 130,000 distinct CDR3 sequences, 10% to 12% found once. This sequence originates from a female donor with ankylosing spondylitis or in good health (not recorded which). Sequenced material: blood, either unsorted or a sorted T cell fraction (not recorded which). The chain couples TRBV5-1 to TRBJ2-1, with 7 bases that match TRBD1. Here the CDR3 reads CASTPRQGAHDEQFF. As DNA, the CDR3 is TGCGCCAGCACCCCACGACAGGGCGCCCACGATGAGCAGTTCTTC.